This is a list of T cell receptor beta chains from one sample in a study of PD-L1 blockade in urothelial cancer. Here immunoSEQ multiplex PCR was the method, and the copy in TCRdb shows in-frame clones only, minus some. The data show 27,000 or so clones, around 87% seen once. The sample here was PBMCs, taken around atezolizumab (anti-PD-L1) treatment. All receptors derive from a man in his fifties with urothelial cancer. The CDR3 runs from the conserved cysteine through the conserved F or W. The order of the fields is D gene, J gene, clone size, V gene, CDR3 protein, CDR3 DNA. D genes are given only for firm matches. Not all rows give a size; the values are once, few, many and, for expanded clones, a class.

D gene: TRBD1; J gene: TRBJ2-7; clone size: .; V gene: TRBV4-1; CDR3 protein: CASSHQGDRSYEQYF; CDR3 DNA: TGCGCCAGCAGCCACCAGGGGGATCGGTCCTACGAGCAGTACTTC
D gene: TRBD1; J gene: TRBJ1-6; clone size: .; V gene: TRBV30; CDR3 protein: CAWTGTGNYKDSPLHF; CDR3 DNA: TGTGCCTGGACCGGGACAGGGAACTATAAGGATTCACCCCTCCACTTT
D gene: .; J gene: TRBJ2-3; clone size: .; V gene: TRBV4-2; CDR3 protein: CATQDSLGTDTQYF; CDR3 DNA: TGTGCCACCCAGGACAGCCTCGGCACAGATACGCAGTATTTT
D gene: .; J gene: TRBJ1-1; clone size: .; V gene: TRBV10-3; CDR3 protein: CATGEGGTEAFF; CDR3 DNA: TGTGCCACCGGGGAGGGGGGGACTGAAGCTTTCTTT
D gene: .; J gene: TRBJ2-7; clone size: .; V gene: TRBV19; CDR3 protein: CASSRIRGTSYEQYF; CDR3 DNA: TGTGCCAGTAGTCGCATTCGAGGGACATCCTACGAGCAGTACTTC
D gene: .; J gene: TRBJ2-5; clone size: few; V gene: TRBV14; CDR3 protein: CASSQNKETQYF; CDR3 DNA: TGTGCCAGCAGTCAGAACAAAGAGACCCAGTACTTC
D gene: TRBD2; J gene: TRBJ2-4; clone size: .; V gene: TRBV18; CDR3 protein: CASSPTGTSSIQYF; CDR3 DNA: TGTGCCAGCTCACCAACCGGGACTAGTAGCATTCAGTACTTC
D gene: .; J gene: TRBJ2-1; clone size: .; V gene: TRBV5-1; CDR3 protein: CASSRDSSSYNEQFF; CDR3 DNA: TGCGCCAGCAGCCGGGACTCGAGCTCCTACAATGAGCAGTTCTTC
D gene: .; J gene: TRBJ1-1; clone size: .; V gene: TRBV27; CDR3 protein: CASSPIGNLLTEAFF; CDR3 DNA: TGTGCCAGCAGTCCCATCGGGAATTTGTTGACTGAAGCTTTCTTT
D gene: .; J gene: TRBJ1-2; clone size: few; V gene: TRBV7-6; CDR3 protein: CASSLGGGTNYGYTF; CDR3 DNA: TGTGCCAGCAGCTTAGGGGGGGGCACTAACTATGGCTACACCTTC
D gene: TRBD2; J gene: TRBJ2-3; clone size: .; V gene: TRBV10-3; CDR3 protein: CAISATSGSTDTQYF; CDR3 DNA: TGTGCCATCAGTGCGACTAGCGGTAGCACAGATACGCAGTATTTT
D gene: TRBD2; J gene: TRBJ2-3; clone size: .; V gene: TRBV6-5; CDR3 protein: CASSRAGGGTDTQYF; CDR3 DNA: TGTGCCAGCAGCCGTGCGGGGGGCGGCACAGATACGCAGTATTTT
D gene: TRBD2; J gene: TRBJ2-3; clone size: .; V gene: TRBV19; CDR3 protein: CASRTSGTDTQYF; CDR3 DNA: TGTGCCAGTAGGACTAGCGGCACAGATACGCAGTATTTT
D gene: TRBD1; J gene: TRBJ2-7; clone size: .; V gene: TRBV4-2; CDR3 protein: CASSRQRGQNHEQYF; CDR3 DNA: TGTGCCAGCAGCCGCCAAAGGGGACAGAATCACGAGCAGTACTTC
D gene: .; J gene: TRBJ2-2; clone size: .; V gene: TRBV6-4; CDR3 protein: CASSGTANTGELFF; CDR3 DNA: TGTGCCAGCAGTGGGACAGCGAACACCGGGGAGCTGTTTTTT
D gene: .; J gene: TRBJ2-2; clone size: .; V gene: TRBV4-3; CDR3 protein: CASSQGRLANTGELFF; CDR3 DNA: TGCGCCAGCAGCCAAGGGAGACTTGCGAACACCGGGGAGCTGTTTTTT
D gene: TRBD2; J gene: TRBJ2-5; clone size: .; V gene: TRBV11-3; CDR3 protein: CASSPGLAGVTETQYF; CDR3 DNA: TGTGCCAGCAGCCCGGGACTAGCGGGAGTAACGGAGACCCAGTACTTC
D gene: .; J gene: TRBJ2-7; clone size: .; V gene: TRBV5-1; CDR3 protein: CASSLGPESDEQYF; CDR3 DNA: TGCGCCAGCAGCTTAGGCCCGGAGAGCGACGAGCAGTACTTC
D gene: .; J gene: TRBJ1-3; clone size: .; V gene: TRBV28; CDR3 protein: CASSRGGSGNTIYF; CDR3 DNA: TGTGCCAGCAGCCGAGGAGGGTCTGGAAACACCATATATTTT
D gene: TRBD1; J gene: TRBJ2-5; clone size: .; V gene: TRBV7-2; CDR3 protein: CANQGAEETQYF; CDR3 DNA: TGTGCCAACCAGGGGGCGGAAGAGACCCAGTACTTC
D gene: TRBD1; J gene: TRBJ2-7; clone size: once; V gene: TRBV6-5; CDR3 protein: CASSPLGQVGEQYF; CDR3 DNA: TGTGCCAGCAGTCCTCTCGGACAGGTGGGTGAGCAGTACTTC
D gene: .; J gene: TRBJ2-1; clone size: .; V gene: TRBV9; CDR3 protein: CASSTLAYSSYNEQFF; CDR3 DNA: TGTGCCAGCAGCACGCTAGCGTATAGCTCCTACAATGAGCAGTTCTTC
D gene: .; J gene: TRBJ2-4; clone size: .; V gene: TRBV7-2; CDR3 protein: CASSLGSGVTKNIQYF; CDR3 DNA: TGTGCCAGCAGCTTAGGGTCAGGGGTTACCAAAAACATTCAGTACTTC
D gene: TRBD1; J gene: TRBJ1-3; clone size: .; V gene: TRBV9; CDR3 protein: CASSVADRASGNTIYF; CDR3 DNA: TGTGCCAGCAGCGTAGCGGACAGGGCTTCTGGAAACACCATATATTTT
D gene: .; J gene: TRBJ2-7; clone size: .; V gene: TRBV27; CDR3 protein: CASSLTQSYYEQYF; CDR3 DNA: TGTGCCAGCAGTTTAACTCAATCCTACTACGAGCAGTACTTC